This TCR beta chain was retrieved from a study of blood T cell repertoires in COVID-19. Study-level background: Samples of COVID-19 (acute and convalescent) were obtained from the United States, Italy and Spain. The analysed material was cDNA or gDNA that came from T cells, B-cell-depleted T cells, or PBMCs.

As originally analysed: Reference gene primer amplification yielded estimated nucleated cell counts. Sequenced by immunoSEQ multiplex PCR; TCRdb stores in-frame clones only, minus some. V and J calls and clone size are copied from that table; D and trimming were computed from the DNA. The table has roughly 38,000 clones, around 86% seen once. The CDR3 is 12 amino acids. From germline, CDR1 is MNHEY and CDR2 SVGEGT. Trimming cost V 5 bases and J 8 bases, with 11 bases left between them. Material for sequencing was peripheral blood. The sequence derives from a man in his forties or fifties in a cohort sampled during active COVID-19. The chain joins TRBV6-2 or TRBV6-3 to TRBJ2-3; D call uncertain. CDR3 protein: CASSRPTGTQYF. CDR3 nucleotides: TGTGCCAGCAGTCGCCCGACGGGTACGCAGTATTTT.